The T cell receptor beta chain described here comes from a study of T cells after yellow fever vaccination. Study-level background: Each low-cell-number fraction was prepared by means of SMART-Seq v4 Ultra Low Input. Overall study results and limits: Once the booster was given, most primary-vaccination clones reappeared, at about 95% for CD4 and over 70% for CD8. The secondary response was weaker but peaked faster, day 5 versus 15.

Remarks on this clonotype: What it binds is unknown.

TCR cDNA was made by 5'RACE template switching, adding a universal primer site and UMIs. TCRdb analysed the 5' RACE reads with MiXCR anew, one entry per CDR3 protein. Among 450,000 to 600,000 distinct CDR3 sequences listed, roughly a sixth were seen once. In germline, CDR1 is SGHRS, CDR2 YFSETQ. Germline trimming cut 4 bases from V and 3 bases from J; bases unmatched to any gene: 8. The CDR3 extends over 15 amino acids. The material was PBMCs, obtained more than 4 days after the first yellow fever vaccination. This clonotype was obtained from a man aged 18-30 years who received the YFV17D yellow fever vaccine. The chain carries TRBV5-1 and TRBJ2-7, with 9 bases aligning to TRBD1. The CDR3 protein is CASSGGTGIYYEQYF. The CDR3 DNA sequence: TGCGCCAGCAGCGGGGGGACAGGGATATACTACGAGCAGTACTTC.